This T cell receptor beta chain was found in a study of cytotoxic CD8 clonotypes in ibrutinib-treated CLL. For the study at large: Median treatment time before response sampling was 12 months, range 6 to 36. Productive templates averaged 255,043 per sample, and productive rearrangements about 89,000. Study-wide points: Baseline levels of clonality went above those of age-matched healthy donors and moved with circulating CD8+ T-cell counts.

V was pared by 7 bases and J by 1 base, with 14 bases of the junction left unmatched. This CDR3 is 18 amino acids long. CDR1 and CDR2 (germline): SGHTA, FQGNSA. On this clone itself: What it recognizes is unknown.

Frozen PBMC stocks contributed roughly 2.1 micrograms of genomic DNA to the TCR beta libraries. Clones were read by immunoSEQ multiplex PCR, and TCRdb kept only the in-frame ones, dropping some. This sample has approximately 160,000 clones, with roughly 84% found just once. Sequencing was performed on PBMCs, taken at disease progression, from a patient treated with ibrutinib. The clonotype comes from a human donor with chronic lymphocytic leukemia. This chain uses TRBV7-2 with TRBJ2-2; 8 bases are shared with TRBD2. The CDR3 here is CASTYLLIAGKNTGELFF. In nucleotides, the CDR3 is TGTGCCAGCACCTATTTACTAATAGCGGGGAAGAACACCGGGGAGCTGTTTTTT.